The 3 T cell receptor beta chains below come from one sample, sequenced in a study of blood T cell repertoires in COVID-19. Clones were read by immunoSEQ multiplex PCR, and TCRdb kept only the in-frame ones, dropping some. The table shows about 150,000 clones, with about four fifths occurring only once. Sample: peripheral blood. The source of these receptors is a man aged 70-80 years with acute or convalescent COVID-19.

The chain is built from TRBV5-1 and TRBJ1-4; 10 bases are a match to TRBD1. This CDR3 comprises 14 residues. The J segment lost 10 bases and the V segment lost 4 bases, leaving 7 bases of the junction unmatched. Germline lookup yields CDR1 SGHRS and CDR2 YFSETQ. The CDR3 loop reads CASSPDRGAGKLFF. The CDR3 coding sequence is TGCGCCAGCAGCCCGGACAGGGGGGCGGGAAAACTGTTTTTT.

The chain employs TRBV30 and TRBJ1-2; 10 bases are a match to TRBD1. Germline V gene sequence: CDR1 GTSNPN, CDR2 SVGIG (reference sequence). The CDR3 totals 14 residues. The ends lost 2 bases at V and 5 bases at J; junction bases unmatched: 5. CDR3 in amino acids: CAWSLLGQGYGYTF. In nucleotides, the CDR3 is TGTGCCTGGAGTCTGTTGGGACAGGGGTATGGCTACACCTTC.

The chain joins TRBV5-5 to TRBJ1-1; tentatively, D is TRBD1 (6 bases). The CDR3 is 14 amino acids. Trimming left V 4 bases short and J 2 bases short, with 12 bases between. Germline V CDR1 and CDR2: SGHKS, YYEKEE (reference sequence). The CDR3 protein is CASSTQTGNTEAFF. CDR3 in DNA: TGTGCCAGCAGCACGCAGACAGGAAACACTGAAGCTTTCTTT.